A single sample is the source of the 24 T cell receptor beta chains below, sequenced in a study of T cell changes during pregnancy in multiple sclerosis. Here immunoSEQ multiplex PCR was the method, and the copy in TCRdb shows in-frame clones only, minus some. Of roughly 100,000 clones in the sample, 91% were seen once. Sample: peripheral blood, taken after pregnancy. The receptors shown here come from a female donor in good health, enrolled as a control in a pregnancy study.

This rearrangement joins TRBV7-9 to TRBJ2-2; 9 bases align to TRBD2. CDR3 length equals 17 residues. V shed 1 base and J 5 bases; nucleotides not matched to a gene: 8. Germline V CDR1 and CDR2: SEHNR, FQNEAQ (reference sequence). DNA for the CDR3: TGTGCCAGCAGCTTAGAGTTCGTAGCGGGGGTAACCGGGGAGCTGTTTTTT. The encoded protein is CASSLEFVAGVTGELFF.

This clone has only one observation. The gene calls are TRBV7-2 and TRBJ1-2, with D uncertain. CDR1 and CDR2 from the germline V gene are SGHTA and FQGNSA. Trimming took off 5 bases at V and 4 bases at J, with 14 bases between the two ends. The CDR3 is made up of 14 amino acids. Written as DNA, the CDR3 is TGTGCCAGCAGCCCTACCTCTTTCCCCTATGGCTACACCTTC. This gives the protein CASSPTSFPYGYTF.

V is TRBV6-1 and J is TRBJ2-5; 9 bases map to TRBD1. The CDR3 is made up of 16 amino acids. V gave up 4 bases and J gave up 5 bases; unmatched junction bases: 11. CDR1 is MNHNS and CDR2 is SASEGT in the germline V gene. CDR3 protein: CASSVFGTGRLETQYF. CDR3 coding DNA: TGTGCCAGCAGTGTCTTCGGGACAGGGAGATTGGAGACCCAGTACTTC.

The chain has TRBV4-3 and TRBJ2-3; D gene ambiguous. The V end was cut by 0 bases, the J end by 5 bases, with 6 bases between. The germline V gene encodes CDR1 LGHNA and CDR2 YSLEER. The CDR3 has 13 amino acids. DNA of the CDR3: TGCGCCAGCAGCCAAGATAACGGAGATACGCAGTATTTT. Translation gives CASSQDNGDTQYF.

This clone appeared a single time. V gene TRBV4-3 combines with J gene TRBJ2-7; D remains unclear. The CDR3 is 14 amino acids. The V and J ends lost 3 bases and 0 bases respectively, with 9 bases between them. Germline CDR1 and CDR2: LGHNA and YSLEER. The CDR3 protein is CASSQGQSSYEQYF. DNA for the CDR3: TGCGCCAGCAGCCAGGGCCAGTCCTCCTACGAGCAGTACTTC.

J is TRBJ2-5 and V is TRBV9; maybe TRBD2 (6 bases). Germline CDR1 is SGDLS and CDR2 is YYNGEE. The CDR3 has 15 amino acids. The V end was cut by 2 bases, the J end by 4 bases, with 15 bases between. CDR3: CASSVLASARETQYF. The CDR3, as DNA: TGTGCCAGCAGCGTTCTAGCGTCAGCGAGAGAGACCCAGTACTTC.

This CDR3 is CSVRTGGNYGYTF. The CDR3 coding sequence is TGCAGCGTGAGGACAGGGGGGAACTATGGCTACACCTTC. The chain carries TRBV29-1 and TRBJ1-2; 10 bases fit TRBD1. The CDR3 is 13 amino acids. Germline values: CDR1 SQVTM, CDR2 ANQGSEA. The J segment lost 2 bases and the V segment lost 6 bases, leaving 3 bases of the junction unmatched.

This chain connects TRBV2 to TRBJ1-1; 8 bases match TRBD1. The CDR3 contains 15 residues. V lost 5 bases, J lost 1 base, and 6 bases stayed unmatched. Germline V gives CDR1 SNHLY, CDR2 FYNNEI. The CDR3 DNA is TGTGCCAGCAGTAGACAGGGGTATGGGAACACTGAAGCTTTCTTT. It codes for CASSRQGYGNTEAFF.

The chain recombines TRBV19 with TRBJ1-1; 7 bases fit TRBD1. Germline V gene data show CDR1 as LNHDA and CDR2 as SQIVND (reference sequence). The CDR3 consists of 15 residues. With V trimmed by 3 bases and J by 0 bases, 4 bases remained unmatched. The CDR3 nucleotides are TGTGCCAGTAGTATTGGGGACAGCATGAACACTGAAGCTTTCTTT. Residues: CASSIGDSMNTEAFF.

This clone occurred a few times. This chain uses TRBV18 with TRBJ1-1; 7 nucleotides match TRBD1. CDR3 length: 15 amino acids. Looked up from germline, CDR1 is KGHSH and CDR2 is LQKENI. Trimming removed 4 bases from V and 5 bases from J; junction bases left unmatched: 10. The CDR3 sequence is CASSLQTGLDTEAFF. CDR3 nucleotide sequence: TGTGCCAGCTCACTTCAGACAGGGTTGGATACTGAAGCTTTCTTT.

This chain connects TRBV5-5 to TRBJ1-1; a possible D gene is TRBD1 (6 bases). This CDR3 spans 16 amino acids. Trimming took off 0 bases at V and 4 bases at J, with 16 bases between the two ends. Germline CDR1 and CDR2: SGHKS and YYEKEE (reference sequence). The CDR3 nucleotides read TGTGCCAGCAGCTTGGGGGCACAGGGAGATGGCACTGAAGCTTTCTTT. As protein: CASSLGAQGDGTEAFF.

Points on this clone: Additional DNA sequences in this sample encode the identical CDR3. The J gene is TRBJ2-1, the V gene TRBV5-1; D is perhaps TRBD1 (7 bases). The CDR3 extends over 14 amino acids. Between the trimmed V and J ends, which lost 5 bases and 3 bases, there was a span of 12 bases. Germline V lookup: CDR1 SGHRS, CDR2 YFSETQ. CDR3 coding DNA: TGCGCCAGCAGGGAGGGACAGAGCTACAATGAGCAGTTCTTC. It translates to CASREGQSYNEQFF.

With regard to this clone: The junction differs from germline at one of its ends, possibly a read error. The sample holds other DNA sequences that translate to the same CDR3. DNA for the CDR3: TGTGCCAGCAGCCAAGGTGTTAGCGGGGGGGCCTACACCGGAGAGCTGTTTTTT. It yields the protein CASSQGVSGGAYTGELFF. The rearrangement links TRBV4-2 to TRBJ2-2; TRBD2 matches at 11 bases. This CDR3 is built from 18 residues. Germline V gene lookup returns CDR1 LGHNA and CDR2 YNFKEQ.

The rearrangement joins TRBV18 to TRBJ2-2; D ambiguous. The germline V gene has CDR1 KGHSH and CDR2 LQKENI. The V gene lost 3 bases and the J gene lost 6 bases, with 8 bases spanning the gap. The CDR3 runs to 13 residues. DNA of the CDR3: TGTGCCAGCTCACCTCATCGGGCCGGGGAGCTGTTTTTT. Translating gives CASSPHRAGELFF.

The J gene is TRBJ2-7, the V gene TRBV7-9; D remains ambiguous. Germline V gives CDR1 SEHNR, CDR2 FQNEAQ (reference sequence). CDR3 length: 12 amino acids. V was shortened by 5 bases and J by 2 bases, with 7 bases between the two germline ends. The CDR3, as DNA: TGTGCCAGCAGCAGTAGTCCCTACGAGCAGTACTTC. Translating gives CASSSSPYEQYF.

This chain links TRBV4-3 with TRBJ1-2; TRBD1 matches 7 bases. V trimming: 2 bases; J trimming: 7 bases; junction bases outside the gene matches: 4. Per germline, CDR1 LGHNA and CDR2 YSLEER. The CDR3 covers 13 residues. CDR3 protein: CASSQRGRAGYTF. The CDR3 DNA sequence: TGCGCCAGCAGCCAAAGGGGGCGGGCTGGCTACACCTTC.

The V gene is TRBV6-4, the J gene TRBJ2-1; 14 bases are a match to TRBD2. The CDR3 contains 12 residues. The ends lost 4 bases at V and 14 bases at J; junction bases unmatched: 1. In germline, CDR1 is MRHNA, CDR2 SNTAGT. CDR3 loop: CASSGTSGGKFF. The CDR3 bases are TGTGCCAGCAGTGGGACTAGCGGGGGGAAGTTCTTC.

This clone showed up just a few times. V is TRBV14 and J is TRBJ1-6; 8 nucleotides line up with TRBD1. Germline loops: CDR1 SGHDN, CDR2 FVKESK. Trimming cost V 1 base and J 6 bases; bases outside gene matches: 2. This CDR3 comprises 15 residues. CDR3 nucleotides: TGTGCCAGCAGCCAAGGACAGGGGATTAATTCACCCCTCCACTTT. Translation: CASSQGQGINSPLHF.

CDR3 region: CASSATGGVGDTQYF. CDR3 bases: TGTGCCAGCAGCGCGACAGGGGGCGTAGGCGATACGCAGTATTTT. The J gene is TRBJ2-3, the V gene TRBV9; 10 bases align to TRBD1. The CDR3 runs to 15 residues. The ends lost 3 bases at V and 6 bases at J; junction bases unmatched: 7. The V gene's germline CDR1 is SGDLS and CDR2 YYNGEE.

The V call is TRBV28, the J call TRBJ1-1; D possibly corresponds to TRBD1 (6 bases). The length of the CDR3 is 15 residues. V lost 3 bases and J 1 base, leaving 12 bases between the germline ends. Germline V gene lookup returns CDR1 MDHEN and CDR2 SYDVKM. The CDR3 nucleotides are TGTGCCAGCAGTTTGCCCGCAGGGGCGAACACTGAAGCTTTCTTT. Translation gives CASSLPAGANTEAFF.

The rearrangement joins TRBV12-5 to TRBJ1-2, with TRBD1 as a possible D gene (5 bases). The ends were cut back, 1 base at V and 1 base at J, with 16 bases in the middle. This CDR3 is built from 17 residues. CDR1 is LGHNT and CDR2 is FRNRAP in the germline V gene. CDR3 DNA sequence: TGTGCTAGTGGTTTGGGTGGGGCGGGGGGTCTTAACTATGGCTACACCTTC. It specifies CASGLGGAGGLNYGYTF.

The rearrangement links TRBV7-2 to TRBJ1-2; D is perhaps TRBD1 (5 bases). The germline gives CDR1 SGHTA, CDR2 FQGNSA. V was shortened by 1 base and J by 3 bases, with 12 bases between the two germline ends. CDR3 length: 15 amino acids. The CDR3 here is CASSLGTPLDYGYTF. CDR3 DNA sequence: TGTGCCAGCAGCTTAGGGACACCTTTGGACTATGGCTACACCTTC.

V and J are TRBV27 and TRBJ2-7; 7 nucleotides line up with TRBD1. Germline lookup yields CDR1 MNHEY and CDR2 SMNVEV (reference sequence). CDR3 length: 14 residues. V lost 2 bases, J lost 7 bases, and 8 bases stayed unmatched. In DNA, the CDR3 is TGTGCCAGCAGTTTAAGACAGGGTTTGGGTGAGCAGTACTTC. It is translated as CASSLRQGLGEQYF.

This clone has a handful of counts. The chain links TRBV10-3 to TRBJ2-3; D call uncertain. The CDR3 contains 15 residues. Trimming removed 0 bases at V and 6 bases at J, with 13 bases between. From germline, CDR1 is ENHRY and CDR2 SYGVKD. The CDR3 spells CAISESNLGADTQYF. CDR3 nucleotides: TGTGCCATCAGTGAGTCGAATCTAGGAGCGGATACGCAGTATTTT.